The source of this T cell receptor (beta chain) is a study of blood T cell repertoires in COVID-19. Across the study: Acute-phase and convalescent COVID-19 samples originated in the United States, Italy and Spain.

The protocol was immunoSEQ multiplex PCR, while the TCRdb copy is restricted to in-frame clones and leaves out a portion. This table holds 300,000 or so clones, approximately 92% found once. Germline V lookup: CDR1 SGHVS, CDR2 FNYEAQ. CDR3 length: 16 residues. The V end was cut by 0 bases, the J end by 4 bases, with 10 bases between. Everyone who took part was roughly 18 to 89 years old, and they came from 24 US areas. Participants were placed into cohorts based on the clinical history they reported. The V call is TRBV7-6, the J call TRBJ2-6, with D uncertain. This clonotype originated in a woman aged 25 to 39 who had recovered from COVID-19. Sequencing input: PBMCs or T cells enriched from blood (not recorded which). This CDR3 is CASSLAILSGANVLTF. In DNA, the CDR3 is TGTGCCAGCAGCTTAGCGATACTATCCGGGGCCAACGTCCTGACTTTC.